A single sample is the source of the 23 T cell receptor beta chains below, sequenced in a study of neurological immune-mediated disorders. Time point here: longitudinal time-point 3. TCRdb passed the 5' RACE reads through MiXCR, listing each CDR3 protein once. The sample yields about 53,000 distinct CDR3 sequences, roughly 8.8% seen once. Specimen: PBMCs. The receptors come from a woman between 35 and 50 years old in good health.

Ten or more counts support this clonotype. The chain has TRBV14 and TRBJ1-1; a weak D match, TRBD1 (6 bases). V lost 4 bases, J lost 10 bases, and 16 bases lay in between. The CDR3 totals 13 residues. Germline V lookup: CDR1 SGHDN, CDR2 FVKESK. The CDR3 is CASSRQEGGRAFF. As DNA, the CDR3 is TGTGCCAGCAGCCGCCAAGAGGGGGGTCGAGCTTTCTTT.

This clonotype was found a few times. The chain joins TRBV20-1 to TRBJ1-4; D gene uncertain. CDR3 length: 12 residues. CDR1 DFQATT and CDR2 SNEGSKA come from the germline V gene (reference sequence). V lost 0 bases, J lost 12 bases, and 11 bases lay in between. CDR3 sequence reads: CSARDPQKELFF. DNA of the CDR3: TGCAGTGCTAGAGACCCCCAAAAGGAACTGTTTTTT.

This clonotype was seen ten or more times. The V call is TRBV20-1, the J call TRBJ2-5, with D possibly matching TRBD2 (5 bases). V was clipped by 5 bases and J by 4 bases, with 17 bases between them. The CDR3 covers 14 residues. Germline assignment: CDR1 DFQATT and CDR2 SNEGSKA (reference sequence). The CDR3 nucleotides read TGCAGTGCTGGGGAGACTCAGGTCCGAGAGACCCAGTACTTC. Encoded protein: CSAGETQVRETQYF.

This clonotype was observed at least ten times. The chain combines TRBV4-3 with TRBJ2-4; possibly TRBD2 for D (6 bases). Germline V gives CDR1 LGHNA, CDR2 YSLEER. This CDR3 has 19 amino acids. With 0 bases removed from V and 3 bases from J, the gap between germline ends came to 21 bases. The CDR3 region has the DNA TGCGCCAGCAGCCAAGATATAGGGTTGGCGGAGCGGGTCAAAAACATTCAGTACTTC. The encoded protein is CASSQDIGLAERVKNIQYF.

This clonotype showed up just a few times. The genes are TRBV9 and TRBJ2-1, with a weak D call TRBD2 (5 bases). The CDR3 covers 16 residues. Germline lookup yields CDR1 SGDLS and CDR2 YYNGEE. V gave up 6 bases and J gave up 6 bases, with 22 bases separating them. The CDR3 region is CASTLEGGPAGNEQFF. The CDR3 DNA reads as TGTGCCAGCACCCTAGAAGGAGGTCCTGCGGGCAATGAGCAGTTCTTC.

In its sample, this clonotype was seen many times. This chain links TRBV5-1 with TRBJ1-1; tentatively, D is TRBD1 (6 bases). CDR3 size: 16 residues. With 0 bases removed from V and 3 bases from J, the gap between germline ends came to 15 bases. Looked up from germline, CDR1 is SGHRS and CDR2 is YFSETQ. The CDR3, as DNA: TGCGCCAGCAGCTTGGTCGGGGGGCCACGGGACACTGAAGCTTTCTTT. It codes for CASSLVGGPRDTEAFF.

This clonotype was observed many times. The chain couples TRBV6-2 or TRBV6-3 to TRBJ1-1; D possibly corresponds to TRBD1 (6 bases). This CDR3 has 13 amino acids. The V gene's germline CDR1 is MNHEY and CDR2 SVGEGT. Trimming shortened V by 6 bases and J by 4 bases, and 12 bases separated the two germline ends. CDR3 bases: TGTGCCAGCAGCCTTGGACAGATCACTGAAGCTTTCTTT. Residues: CASSLGQITEAFF.

This clonotype appeared many times. The chain carries TRBV9 and TRBJ1-1, with D possibly TRBD1 on 6 matching bases. The CDR3 length is 13 residues. CDR1 is SGDLS, CDR2 YYNGEE, per germline. Trimming took off 1 base at V and 6 bases at J, with 10 bases between the two ends. The CDR3 spells CASSVRGTAEAFF. The CDR3 DNA reads as TGTGCCAGCAGCGTAAGGGGGACCGCTGAAGCTTTCTTT.

Many counts were recorded for this clonotype. V gene TRBV5-1 combines with J gene TRBJ2-3; 7 nucleotides agree with TRBD1. CDR1 and CDR2 (germline): SGHRS, YFSETQ. Trimming took 0 bases from V and 2 from J; bases not matched to a gene: 3. This CDR3 contains 15 residues. CDR3 DNA sequence: TGCGCCAGCAGCTTGGCCGACAGGGACACAGATACGCAGTATTTT. Amino acids: CASSLADRDTDTQYF.

In its sample, this clonotype was seen many times. V and J are TRBV12-3 or TRBV12-4 and TRBJ1-6; TRBD1 is a possible D gene (6 bases). Trimming took off 6 bases at V and 9 bases at J, with 15 bases between the two ends. The CDR3 loop spans 14 amino acids. This CDR3 is CASRHRVPSSPLHF. In nucleotides, the CDR3 is TGTGCCAGCAGGCACAGGGTTCCAAGTTCACCCCTCCACTTT.

Only a few counts were recorded for this clonotype. Since a much larger clone is just one base distant, this may be a read error. The chain links TRBV5-6 to TRBJ2-1; tentatively, D is TRBD2 (6 bases). The V end was cut by 5 bases, the J end by 6 bases, with 24 bases between. The CDR3 consists of 17 residues. CDR1 is SGHDT and CDR2 is YYEEEE in the germline V gene. DNA of the CDR3: TGTGCCAGCAGGATAGCTACCACTAGCCCGAATATCAATGAGCAGTTCTTC. It encodes CASRIATTSPNINEQFF.

This clonotype was recorded many times. The chain combines TRBV29-1 with TRBJ1-1; 9 positions match TRBD1. CDR1 and CDR2 (germline): SQVTM, ANQGSEA. The CDR3 contains 14 residues. With 7 bases clipped from V and 2 bases from J, the junction kept 8 bases outside the gene matches. The chain's CDR3 is CSGKRQGDNTEAFF. As DNA, the CDR3 is TGCAGCGGAAAACGACAGGGGGATAACACTGAAGCTTTCTTT.

This clonotype has more than one count but fewer than ten. The chain is built from TRBV20-1 and TRBJ2-1; D unresolved. V gave up 1 base and J gave up 6 bases, with 10 bases separating them. The CDR3 has 13 amino acids. Germline V gene sequence: CDR1 DFQATT, CDR2 SNEGSKA (reference sequence). CDR3 DNA sequence: TGCAGTGCTAGAGTTCAGACTCTCAATGAGCAGTTCTTC. As protein: CSARVQTLNEQFF.

This clonotype was found many times. The V gene is TRBV10-3, the J gene TRBJ1-3, with D maybe TRBD1 (5 bases). Germline V gene lookup returns CDR1 ENHRY and CDR2 SYGVKD. The CDR3 is 14 residues long. The germline V and J ends were trimmed by 7 bases and 1 base, with 11 bases remaining between them. CDR3: CAITAGQSGNTIYF. The CDR3 DNA sequence: TGTGCCATCACTGCAGGGCAGTCTGGAAACACCATATATTTT.

This clonotype has a count of ten or more. The J gene is TRBJ2-1, the V gene TRBV5-1, with a weak D call TRBD2 (6 bases). Germline loops: CDR1 SGHRS, CDR2 YFSETQ. This CDR3 has 16 amino acids. Deletions cut 5 bases from V and 0 bases from J, with 15 bases between. DNA for the CDR3: TGCGCCAGCAGATCCGACGGGGGTAGCTCCTACAATGAGCAGTTCTTC. This gives the protein CASRSDGGSSYNEQFF.

The CDR3, as DNA: TGCAGCGTCCACCAGGGGAGCTCCTACAATGAGCAGTTCTTC. It codes for CSVHQGSSYNEQFF. This sequence joins TRBV29-1 and TRBJ2-1, with D possibly TRBD1 on 6 matching bases. Germline-derived CDR1 and CDR2 are SQVTM and ANQGSEA. The CDR3 is made up of 14 amino acids. V was shortened by 6 bases and J by 0 bases, with 12 bases between the two germline ends.

This clonotype was found many times. This rearrangement joins TRBV20-1 to TRBJ2-1, with a possible D match to TRBD2 (6 bases). The CDR3 is made up of 17 amino acids. The V gene lost 0 bases and the J gene lost 3 bases, with 18 bases spanning the gap. Germline loops: CDR1 DFQATT, CDR2 SNEGSKA (reference sequence). As DNA, the CDR3 is TGCAGTGCTAGAGAGACGCAGGGACTTAATTTCTACAATGAGCAGTTCTTC. As protein: CSARETQGLNFYNEQFF.

This chain connects TRBV7-8 to TRBJ2-5, with 7 bases that match TRBD1. Matching the DNA end better, TRBJ2-7 makes the J call doubtful. CDR1 and CDR2 (germline): SGHVS, FQNEAQ. The CDR3 consists of 18 residues. The CDR3 loop is CASRLRGQFIPSSYEQYF. The CDR3 DNA reads as TGTGCCAGCAGATTAAGGGGGCAGTTCATACCCAGCTCCTACGAGCAGTACTTC.

This clonotype was recorded at least ten times. The V gene is TRBV20-1, the J gene TRBJ1-5, with D tentatively TRBD1 (5 bases). Trimming took 6 bases from V and 2 from J, leaving 26 bases between them. Per the germline V gene, CDR1 is DFQATT and CDR2 is SNEGSKA (reference sequence). The CDR3 runs to 18 residues. Here the CDR3 reads CSAESQGAPQRGNQPQHF. The CDR3 DNA is TGCAGTGCGGAAAGCCAGGGAGCGCCCCAAAGGGGCAATCAGCCCCAGCATTTT.

By proportion, this clonotype is medium-sized. The CDR3 nucleotides read TGTGCCAGCAGCCGGGGGCCCCGAGGAGCTTTCTTT. Amino acid sequence: CASSRGPRGAFF. The gene calls are TRBV7-9 and TRBJ1-1; tentative D call: TRBD1 (6 bases). With 5 bases removed from V and 10 bases from J, the gap between germline ends came to 14 bases. The CDR3 consists of 12 residues. Germline assignment: CDR1 SEHNR and CDR2 FQNEAQ (reference sequence). The full variable domain, completed using reference TRBV7-9 and TRBJ1-1, is DTGVSQNPRHKITKRGQNVTFRCDPISEHNRLYWYRQTLGQGPEFLTYFQNEAQLEKSRLLSDRFSAERPKGSFSTLEIQRTEQGDSAMYLCASSRGPRGAFFGQGTRLTVV.

This clonotype was recorded many times. This chain connects TRBV27 to TRBJ2-5; 12 bases match TRBD2. The CDR3 has 18 amino acids. J gave up 0 bases and V 4 bases, and 9 bases lay outside the gene matches. Germline values: CDR1 MNHEY, CDR2 SMNVEV (reference sequence). CDR3 in DNA: TGTGCCAGCAGTTCCAATATCCTAGCGGGGGGGGACCAAGAGACCCAGTACTTC. Amino acid sequence: CASSSNILAGGDQETQYF.

This clonotype was found many times. The rearrangement links TRBV6-5 to TRBJ2-3; D ambiguous. The germline V gene encodes CDR1 MNHEY and CDR2 SVGAGI. V lost 6 bases, J lost 0 bases, and 10 bases lay in between. The CDR3 runs 14 residues. The CDR3 sequence is CASRRTGSTDTQYF. CDR3 DNA sequence: TGTGCCAGCAGGAGGACCGGGAGCACAGATACGCAGTATTTT.

This chain connects TRBV7-2 to TRBJ2-5, with 7 bases identical to TRBD1. CDR3 length equals 15 residues. Trimming at V came to 5 bases and at J to 5 bases, leaving 11 bases not matched to a gene. In germline, CDR1 is SGHTA, CDR2 FQGNSA. CDR3 coding DNA: TGTGCCAGCAGCCTCCGTCTCTTAGGGGGCGAGACCCAGTACTTC. Its protein is CASSLRLLGGETQYF.